The 5 T cell receptor beta chains given below trace back to one sample, sequenced in a study of cytomegalovirus exposure and HLA in healthy donors. The PCR contained 60 Vbeta and 13 Jbeta primers. Libraries were prepared by immunoSEQ multiplex PCR; TCRdb keeps only in-frame clonotypes and omits some of them. This table holds over 45,000 clones, about 80% found once. The sample comprised PBMCs. The receptor source for this set is a man aged 25 to 40 in good health and CMV-seronegative.

The chain joins TRBV19 to TRBJ2-5, with TRBD1 matching 7 bases. Germline CDR1 LNHDA, CDR2 SQIVND (reference sequence). The CDR3 length is 14 residues. V lost 3 bases and J lost 0; bases outside the gene matches: 1. CDR3 sequence reads: CASSMGQHQETQYF. For the CDR3, the DNA is TGTGCCAGTAGTATGGGACAGCACCAAGAGACCCAGTACTTC. Drawing the rest from reference TRBV19 and TRBJ2-5, the complete variable domain is DGGITQSPKYLFRKEGQNVTLSCEQNLNHDAMYWYRQDPGQGLRLIYYSQIVNDFQKGDIAEGYSVSREKKESFPLTVTSAQKNPTAFYLCASSMGQHQETQYFGPGTRLLVL.

This clone came up a few times. The J gene is TRBJ1-2, the V gene TRBV4-1, with D perhaps TRBD1 (5 bases). The germline CDR1 and CDR2 sequences are MGHRA and YSYEKL. V was clipped by 3 bases and J by 2 bases, with 10 bases between them. This CDR3 comprises 14 residues. Here the CDR3 reads CASSHAQVNYGYTF. For the CDR3, the DNA is TGCGCCAGCAGCCATGCACAGGTGAACTATGGCTACACCTTC.

The chain joins TRBV7-2 to TRBJ2-7; 7 bases line up with TRBD1. The germline V gene has CDR1 SGHTA and CDR2 FQGNSA. The CDR3 has 15 amino acids. V lost 6 bases and J lost 2; bases outside the gene matches: 10. The CDR3 coding sequence is TGTGCCAGCAGACCGCAGGGCAGGGGGACCTACGAGCAGTACTTC. Amino acid sequence: CASRPQGRGTYEQYF.

V usage is TRBV7-2 and J usage is TRBJ2-7; 8 bases are shared with TRBD1. This CDR3 is 15 amino acids long. Germline V CDR1 and CDR2: SGHTA, FQGNSA. With 5 bases clipped from V and 2 bases from J, the junction kept 8 bases outside the gene matches. The CDR3 DNA reads as TGTGCCAGCAGCCCTCGGACAGGGAGAACCTACGAGCAGTACTTC. Protein product: CASSPRTGRTYEQYF.

The chain recombines TRBV21-1 with TRBJ1-2; TRBD1 was called by the table and not checked on the DNA. TRBV21-1 is a known pseudogene. The CDR3 runs 17 residues. The CDR3 here is CASSKLYRTGTNYGYTF. The CDR3 region has the DNA TGTGCCAGCAGCAAATTATACCGGACAGGAACCAACTATGGCTACACCTTC.